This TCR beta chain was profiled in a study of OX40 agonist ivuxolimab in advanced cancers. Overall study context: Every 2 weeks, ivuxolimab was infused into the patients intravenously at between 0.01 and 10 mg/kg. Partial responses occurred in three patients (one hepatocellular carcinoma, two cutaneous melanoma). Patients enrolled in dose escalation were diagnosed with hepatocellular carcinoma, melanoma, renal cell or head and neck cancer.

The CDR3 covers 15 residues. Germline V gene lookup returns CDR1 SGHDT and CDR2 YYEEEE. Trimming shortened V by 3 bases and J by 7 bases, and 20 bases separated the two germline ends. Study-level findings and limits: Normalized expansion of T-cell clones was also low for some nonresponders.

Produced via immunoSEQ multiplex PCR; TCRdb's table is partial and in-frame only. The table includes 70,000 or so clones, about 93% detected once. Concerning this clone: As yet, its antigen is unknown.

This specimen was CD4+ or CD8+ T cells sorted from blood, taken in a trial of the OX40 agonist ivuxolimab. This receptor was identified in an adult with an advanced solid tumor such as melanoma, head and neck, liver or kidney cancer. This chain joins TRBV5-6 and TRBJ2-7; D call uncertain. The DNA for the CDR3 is TGTGCCAGCAGCTCAGTCGGGTGGTTAGAGTTGGAGCAGTACTTC. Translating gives CASSSVGWLELEQYF.